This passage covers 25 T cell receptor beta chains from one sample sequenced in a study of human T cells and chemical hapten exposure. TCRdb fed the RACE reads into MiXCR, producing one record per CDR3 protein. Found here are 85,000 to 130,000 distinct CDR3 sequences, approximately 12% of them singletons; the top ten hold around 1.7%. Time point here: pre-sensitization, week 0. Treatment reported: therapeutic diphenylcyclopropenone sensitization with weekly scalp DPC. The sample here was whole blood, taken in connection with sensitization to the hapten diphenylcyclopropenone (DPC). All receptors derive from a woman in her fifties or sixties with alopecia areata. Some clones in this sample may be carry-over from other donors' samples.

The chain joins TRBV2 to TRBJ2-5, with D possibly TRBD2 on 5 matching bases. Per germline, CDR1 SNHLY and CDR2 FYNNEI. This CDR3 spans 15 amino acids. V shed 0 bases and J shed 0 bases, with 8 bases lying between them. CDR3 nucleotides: TGTGCCAGCAGTGAAGCGCGGGCCTACCAAGAGACCCAGTACTTC. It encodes CASSEARAYQETQYF. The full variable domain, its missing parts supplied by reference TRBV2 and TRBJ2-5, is EPEVTQTPSHQVTQMGQEVILRCVPISNHLYFYWYRQILGQKVEFLVSFYNNEISEKSEIFDDQFSVERPDGSNFTLKIRSTKLEDSAMYFCASSEARAYQETQYFGPGTRLLVL.

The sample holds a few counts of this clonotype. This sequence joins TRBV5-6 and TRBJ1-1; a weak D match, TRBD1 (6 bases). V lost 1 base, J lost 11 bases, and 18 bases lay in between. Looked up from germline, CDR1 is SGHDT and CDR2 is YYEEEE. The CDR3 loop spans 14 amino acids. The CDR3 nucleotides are TGTGCCAGCAGCTTGATTAATGGGGACAAAAAGGCTTTCTTT. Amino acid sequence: CASSLINGDKKAFF.

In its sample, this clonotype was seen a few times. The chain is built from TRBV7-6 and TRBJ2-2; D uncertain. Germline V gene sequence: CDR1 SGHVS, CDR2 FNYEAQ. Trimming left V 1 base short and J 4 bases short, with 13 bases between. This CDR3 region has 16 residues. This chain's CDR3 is CASSLEFAVLTGELFF. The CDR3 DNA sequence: TGTGCCAGCAGCTTAGAGTTCGCGGTACTCACCGGGGAGCTGTTTTTT.

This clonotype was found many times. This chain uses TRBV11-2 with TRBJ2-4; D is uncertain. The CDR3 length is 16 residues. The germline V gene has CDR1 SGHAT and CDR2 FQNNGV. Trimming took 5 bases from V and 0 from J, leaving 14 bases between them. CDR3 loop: CASSGVGSIAKNIQYF. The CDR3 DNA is TGTGCCAGCAGCGGAGTTGGCTCTATAGCCAAAAACATTCAGTACTTC.

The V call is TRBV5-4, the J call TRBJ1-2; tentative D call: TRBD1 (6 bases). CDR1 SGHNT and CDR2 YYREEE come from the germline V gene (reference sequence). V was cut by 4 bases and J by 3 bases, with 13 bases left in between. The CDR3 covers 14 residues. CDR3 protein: CASSTPQGYYGYTF. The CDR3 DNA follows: TGTGCCAGCAGCACCCCGCAGGGGTACTATGGCTACACCTTC.

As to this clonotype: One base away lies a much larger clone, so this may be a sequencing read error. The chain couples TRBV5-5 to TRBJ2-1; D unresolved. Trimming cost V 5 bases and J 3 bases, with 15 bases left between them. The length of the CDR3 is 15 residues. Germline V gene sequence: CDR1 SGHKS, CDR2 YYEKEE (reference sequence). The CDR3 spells CASRLYRLIYNEQFF. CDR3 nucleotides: TGTGCCAGCAGGTTATATCGCCTTATCTACAATGAGCAGTTCTTC.

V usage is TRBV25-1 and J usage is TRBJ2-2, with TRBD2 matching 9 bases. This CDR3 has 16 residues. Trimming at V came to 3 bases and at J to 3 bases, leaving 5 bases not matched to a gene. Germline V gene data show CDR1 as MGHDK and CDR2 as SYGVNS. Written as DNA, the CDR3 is TGTGCCAGCAGTGAGGCTAGCGGGACTTACACCGGGGAGCTGTTTTTT. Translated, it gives CASSEASGTYTGELFF.

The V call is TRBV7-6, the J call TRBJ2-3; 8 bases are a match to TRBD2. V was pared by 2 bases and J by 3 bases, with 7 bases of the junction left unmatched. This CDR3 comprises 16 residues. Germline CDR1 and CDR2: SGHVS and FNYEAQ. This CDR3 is CASSLYGGRSTDTQYF. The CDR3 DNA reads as TGTGCCAGCAGCTTATACGGCGGGAGGAGTACAGATACGCAGTATTTT.

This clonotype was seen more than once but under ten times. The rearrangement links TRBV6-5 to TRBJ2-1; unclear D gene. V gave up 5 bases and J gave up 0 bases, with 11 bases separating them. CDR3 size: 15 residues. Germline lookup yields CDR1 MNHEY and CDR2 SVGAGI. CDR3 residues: CASSIALSSYNEQFF. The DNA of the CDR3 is TGTGCCAGCAGTATTGCCCTAAGCTCCTACAATGAGCAGTTCTTC.

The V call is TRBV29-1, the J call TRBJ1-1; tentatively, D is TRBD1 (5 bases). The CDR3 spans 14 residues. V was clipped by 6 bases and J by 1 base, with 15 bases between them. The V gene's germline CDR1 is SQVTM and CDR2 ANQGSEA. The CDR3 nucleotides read TGCAGCGTGGCCCTTTTGGGGGGGAACACTGAAGCTTTCTTT. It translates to CSVALLGGNTEAFF.

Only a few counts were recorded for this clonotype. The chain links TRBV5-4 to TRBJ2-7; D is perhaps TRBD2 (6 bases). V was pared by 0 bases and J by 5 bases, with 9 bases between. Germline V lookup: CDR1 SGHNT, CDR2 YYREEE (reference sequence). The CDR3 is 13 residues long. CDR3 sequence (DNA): TGTGCCAGCAGCTTGGAGGGCGGGGACGAGCAGTACTTC. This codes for CASSLEGGDEQYF.

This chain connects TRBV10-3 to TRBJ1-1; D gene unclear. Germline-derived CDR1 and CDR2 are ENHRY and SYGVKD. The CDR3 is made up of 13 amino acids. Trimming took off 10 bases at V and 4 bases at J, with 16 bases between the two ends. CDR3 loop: CATYPNKGTEAFF. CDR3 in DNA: TGTGCCACCTACCCGAATAAGGGCACTGAAGCTTTCTTT.

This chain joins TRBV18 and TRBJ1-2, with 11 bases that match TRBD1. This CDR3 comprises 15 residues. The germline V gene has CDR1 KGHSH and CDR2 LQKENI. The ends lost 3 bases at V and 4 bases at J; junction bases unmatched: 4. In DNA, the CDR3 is TGTGCCAGCTCACCCGGACAGGGGGCATCCTATGGCTACACCTTC. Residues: CASSPGQGASYGYTF. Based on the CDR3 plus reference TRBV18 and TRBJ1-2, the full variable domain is NAGVMQNPRHLVRRRGQEARLRCSPMKGHSHVYWYRQLPEEGLKFMVYLQKENIIDESGMPKERFSAEFPKEGPSILRIQQVVRGDSAAYFCASSPGQGASYGYTFGSGTRLTVV.

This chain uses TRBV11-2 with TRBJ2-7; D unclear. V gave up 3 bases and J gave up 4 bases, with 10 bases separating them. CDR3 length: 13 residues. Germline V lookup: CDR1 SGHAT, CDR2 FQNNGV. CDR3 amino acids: CASSLRTDYEQYF. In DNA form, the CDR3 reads TGTGCCAGCAGCTTGAGGACGGATTACGAGCAGTACTTC.

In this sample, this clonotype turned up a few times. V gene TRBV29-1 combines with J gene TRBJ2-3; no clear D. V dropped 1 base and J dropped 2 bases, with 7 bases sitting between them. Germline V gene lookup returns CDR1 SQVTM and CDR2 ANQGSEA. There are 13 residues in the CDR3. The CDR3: CSVEARNTDTQYF. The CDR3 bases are TGCAGCGTTGAAGCTAGAAACACAGATACGCAGTATTTT.

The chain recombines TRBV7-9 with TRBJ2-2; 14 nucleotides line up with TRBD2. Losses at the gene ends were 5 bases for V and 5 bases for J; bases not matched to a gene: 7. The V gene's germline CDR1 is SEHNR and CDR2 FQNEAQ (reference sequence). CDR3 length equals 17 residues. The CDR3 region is CASSAGLAGGRTGELFF. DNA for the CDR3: TGTGCCAGCAGCGCAGGACTAGCGGGAGGAAGGACCGGGGAGCTGTTTTTT.

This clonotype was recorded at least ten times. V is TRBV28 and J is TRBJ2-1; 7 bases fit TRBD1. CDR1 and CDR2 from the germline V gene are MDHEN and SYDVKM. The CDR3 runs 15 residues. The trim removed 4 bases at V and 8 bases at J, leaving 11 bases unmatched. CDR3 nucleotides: TGTGCCAGCAGTTCTGTTAGACAGGGATATTATGAGCAGTTCTTC. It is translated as CASSSVRQGYYEQFF.

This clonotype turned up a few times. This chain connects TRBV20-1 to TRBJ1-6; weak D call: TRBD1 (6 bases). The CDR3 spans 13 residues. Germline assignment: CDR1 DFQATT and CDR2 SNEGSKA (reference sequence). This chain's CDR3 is CRPGGPTNSPLHF. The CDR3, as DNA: TGCAGGCCCGGGGGCCCGACTAATTCACCCCTCCACTTT.

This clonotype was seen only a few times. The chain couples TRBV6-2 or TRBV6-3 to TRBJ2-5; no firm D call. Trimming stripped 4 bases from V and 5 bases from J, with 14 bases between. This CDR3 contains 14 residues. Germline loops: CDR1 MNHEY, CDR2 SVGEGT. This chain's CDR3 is CASSFDKGWETQYF. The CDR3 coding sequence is TGTGCCAGCAGTTTTGACAAGGGTTGGGAGACCCAGTACTTC.

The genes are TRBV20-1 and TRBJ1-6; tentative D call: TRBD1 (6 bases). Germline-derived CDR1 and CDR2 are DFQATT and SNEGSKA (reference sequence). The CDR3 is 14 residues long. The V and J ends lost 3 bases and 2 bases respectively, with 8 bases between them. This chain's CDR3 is CSARSGAYNSPLHF. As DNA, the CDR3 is TGCAGTGCTAGGTCAGGGGCCTATAATTCACCCCTCCACTTT.

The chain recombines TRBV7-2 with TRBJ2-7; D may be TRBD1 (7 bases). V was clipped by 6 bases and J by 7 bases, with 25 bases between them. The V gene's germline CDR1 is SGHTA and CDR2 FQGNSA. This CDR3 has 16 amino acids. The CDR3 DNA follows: TGTGCCAGCAGGCTGGATCGGGACAGCGGGCGAGGGGAGCAGTACTTC. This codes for CASRLDRDSGRGEQYF.

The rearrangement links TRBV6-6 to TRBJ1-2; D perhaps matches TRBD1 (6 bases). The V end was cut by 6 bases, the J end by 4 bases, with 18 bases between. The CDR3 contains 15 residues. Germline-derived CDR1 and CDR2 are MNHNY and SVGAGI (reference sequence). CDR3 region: CASRGTGKEVYGYTF. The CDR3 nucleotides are TGTGCCAGCAGGGGAACAGGGAAGGAAGTCTATGGCTACACCTTC.

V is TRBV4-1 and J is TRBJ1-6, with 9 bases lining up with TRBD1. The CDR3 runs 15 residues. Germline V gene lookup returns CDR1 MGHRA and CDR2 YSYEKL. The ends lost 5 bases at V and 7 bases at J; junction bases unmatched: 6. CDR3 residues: CASSSGQGQNSPLHF. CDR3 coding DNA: TGCGCCAGCAGCTCAGGACAGGGGCAAAATTCACCCCTCCACTTT.

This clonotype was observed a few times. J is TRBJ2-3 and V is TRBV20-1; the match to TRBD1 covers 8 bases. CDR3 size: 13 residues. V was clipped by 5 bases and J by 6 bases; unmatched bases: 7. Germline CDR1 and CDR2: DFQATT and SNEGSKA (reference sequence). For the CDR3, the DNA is TGCAGTGCTCCGGACAGGGATAAGGATACGCAGTATTTT. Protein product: CSAPDRDKDTQYF.

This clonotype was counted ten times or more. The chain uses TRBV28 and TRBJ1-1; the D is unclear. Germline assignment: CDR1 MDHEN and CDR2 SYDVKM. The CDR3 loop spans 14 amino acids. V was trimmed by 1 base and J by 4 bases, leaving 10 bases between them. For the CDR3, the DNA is TGTGCCAGCAGTTTATCGTCACAGCGCACTGAAGCTTTCTTT. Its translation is CASSLSSQRTEAFF.